The rows below give T cell receptor beta chains drawn from one sample of a study of T-cell reconstitution after alpha-beta-depleted transplantation in children. MiXCR, applied by TCRdb to the PCR reads, yields one record per CDR3 protein. The table shows roughly 220,000 distinct CDR3 sequences, with about 12% occurring only once. The sample here was PBMCs from the stem cell graft donor, taken from the stem cell graft. The receptor source for this set is a human donor who donated a stem cell graft to a child with acute lymphoblastic leukemia. The CDR3 runs from the conserved cysteine through the conserved F or W.

j_call	v_call	cdr3_aa
TRBJ2-2	TRBV12-3/TRBV12-4	CASRPRMRDTGELFF
TRBJ2-2	TRBV18	CASSPPDRGRTGELFF
TRBJ2-7	TRBV20-1	CSARWSPYEQYF
TRBJ1-6	TRBV5-1	CASSLVSSGKRSPLHF
TRBJ2-7	TRBV3-1	CASTIQGGSYEQYF
TRBJ2-7	TRBV20-1	CSASAGTRSSYEQYF
TRBJ2-3	TRBV7-2	CASSFPRLRDTQYF
TRBJ2-5	TRBV10-1	CASSEPNEMYQETQYF
TRBJ2-7	TRBV27	CASSLAALGEQYF
TRBJ2-3	TRBV4-3	CASSHLSGTTTDTQYF
TRBJ2-7	TRBV7-2	CASSPAGTSFIQEQYF
TRBJ2-5	TRBV20-1	CSARDFLELAGVEGETQYF
TRBJ2-7	TRBV12-3/TRBV12-4	CASSLVAGLSYEQYF
TRBJ2-5	TRBV25-1	CASSIAGFQETQYF
TRBJ2-1	TRBV5-4	CASSPSGGRLRNEQFF
TRBJ2-1	TRBV28	CASSFMGAYNEQFF
TRBJ2-7	TRBV5-1	CASSPDRGSLYEQYF
TRBJ2-5	TRBV6-2/TRBV6-3	CASRSETQYF
TRBJ2-1	TRBV4-3	CASSQELRNEQFF
TRBJ1-1	TRBV20-1	CSARATGGGEAFF
TRBJ2-7	TRBV7-2	CASSLAMLGGAPPYEQYF
TRBJ1-1	TRBV5-5	CASSLAWDRDTEAFF
TRBJ1-3	TRBV4-2	CASSQDSVEFSGNTIYF
TRBJ2-7	TRBV20-1	CSARDRLTDYEQYF
TRBJ2-2	TRBV20-1	CSASRDRDTGELFF
TRBJ2-4	TRBV4-3	CASSQDPGLGRNIQYF
TRBJ1-5	TRBV19	CASSIAVGNQPQHF